This T cell receptor beta chain was observed in a study of OX40 agonist ivuxolimab in advanced cancers. This clone turned up a few times. The germline V gene encodes CDR1 SGDLS and CDR2 YYNGEE. The CDR3 contains 19 residues. V was shortened by 2 bases and J by 0 bases, with 21 bases between the two germline ends. TCRdb's copy holds only in-frame clones and misses some; the assay was immunoSEQ multiplex PCR. The table shows about 64,000 clones, with approximately 90% occurring only once. The clonotype originates from an adult with an advanced solid tumor such as melanoma, head and neck, liver or kidney cancer. The gene calls are TRBV9 and TRBJ2-1; a possible D gene is TRBD2 (6 bases). Sequenced here: CD4+ or CD8+ T cells sorted from blood, sampled in a trial of the OX40 agonist ivuxolimab. The CDR3, as DNA: TGTGCCAGCAGCGTGCGGGAAGTGAGCGCTTTTAGCTCCTACAATGAGCAGTTCTTC. It yields the protein CASSVREVSAFSSYNEQFF.